A selection of T cell receptor beta chains follows, all from one sample in a study of cytomegalovirus exposure and HLA in healthy donors. Sequenced by immunoSEQ multiplex PCR; TCRdb stores in-frame clones only, minus some. The sample consists of 130,000 or so clones, approximately 8.8% of them appearing once. The sequenced sample consisted of PBMCs. The source of these receptors is a man aged 35 to 55 in good health and CMV-seronegative. CDR3s include the opening cysteine and the closing phenylalanine or tryptophan. Fields, in order: clone size, J gene, CDR3 length, V gene, D gene, CDR3 DNA, CDR3 protein. The D gene is left open where the match is weak. The size of a clone is reported for some rows only, either as once, few or many, or as a class for expanded clones.

clone size: .
J gene: TRBJ1-1
CDR3 length: 14
V gene: TRBV19
D gene: .
CDR3 DNA: TGTGCCAGTAGTATGCAGGGGTTGAAGACTGAAGCTTTCTTT
CDR3 protein: CASSMQGLKTEAFF

clone size: .
J gene: TRBJ1-1
CDR3 length: 12
V gene: TRBV6-5
D gene: TRBD1
CDR3 DNA: TGTGCCAGCAGTTACTCGGGACAGTCGGCTTTCTTT
CDR3 protein: CASSYSGQSAFF

clone size: few
J gene: TRBJ1-2
CDR3 length: 17
V gene: TRBV7-9
D gene: .
CDR3 DNA: TGTGCCAGCAGCCCCAGACCGGGGGAAACCTCTAACTATGGCTACACCTTC
CDR3 protein: CASSPRPGETSNYGYTF

clone size: .
J gene: TRBJ1-1
CDR3 length: 13
V gene: TRBV7-6
D gene: .
CDR3 DNA: TGTGCCAGCAGCTTAGCTGAAGGGGCTGAAGCTTTCTTT
CDR3 protein: CASSLAEGAEAFF

clone size: .
J gene: TRBJ2-2
CDR3 length: 16
V gene: TRBV5-4
D gene: TRBD2
CDR3 DNA: TGTGCCAGCAGCCCTGGGAGGGGTGGGAACACCGGGGAGCTGTTTTTT
CDR3 protein: CASSPGRGGNTGELFF

clone size: .
J gene: TRBJ2-3
CDR3 length: 16
V gene: TRBV27
D gene: .
CDR3 DNA: TGTGCCAGCAGTTTCCGACAGGGTTTGGAGGGGGATACGCAGTATTTT
CDR3 protein: CASSFRQGLEGDTQYF

clone size: few
J gene: TRBJ1-1
CDR3 length: 16
V gene: TRBV18
D gene: TRBD1
CDR3 DNA: TGTGCCAGCTCACCTTCCGGGACAGGGGATGGCACTGAAGCTTTCTTT
CDR3 protein: CASSPSGTGDGTEAFF

clone size: .
J gene: TRBJ1-1
CDR3 length: 12
V gene: TRBV28
D gene: .
CDR3 DNA: TGTGCCAGCAGTCTGATAGACACTGAAGCTTTCTTT
CDR3 protein: CASSLIDTEAFF

clone size: few
J gene: TRBJ1-3
CDR3 length: 14
V gene: TRBV5-6
D gene: .
CDR3 DNA: TGTGCCAGCAGCTTGGATCCTACTGGAAACACCATATATTTT
CDR3 protein: CASSLDPTGNTIYF

clone size: .
J gene: TRBJ2-7
CDR3 length: 15
V gene: TRBV11-2
D gene: .
CDR3 DNA: TGTGCCAGCAGCCCCCGAGGCGGGGAGTCCTACGAGCAGTACTTC
CDR3 protein: CASSPRGGESYEQYF

clone size: .
J gene: TRBJ2-3
CDR3 length: 15
V gene: TRBV6-5
D gene: .
CDR3 DNA: TGTGCCAGCAGTTACTCCGGTCCGGGCACAGATACGCAGTATTTT
CDR3 protein: CASSYSGPGTDTQYF

clone size: few
J gene: TRBJ1-1
CDR3 length: 13
V gene: TRBV5-5
D gene: TRBD1
CDR3 DNA: TGTGCCAGCAGCTTGGTAGGGGGCGGGGAAGCTTTCTTT
CDR3 protein: CASSLVGGGEAFF

clone size: few
J gene: TRBJ2-3
CDR3 length: 15
V gene: TRBV5-6
D gene: .
CDR3 DNA: TGTGCCAGCAGCACGGTGGGGAGAGTCAGGGATACGCAGTATTTT
CDR3 protein: CASSTVGRVRDTQYF

clone size: .
J gene: TRBJ2-1
CDR3 length: 16
V gene: TRBV7-9
D gene: TRBD2
CDR3 DNA: TGTGCCAGCAGCACGGGACTAGCGGGGCGATACAATGAGCAGTTCTTC
CDR3 protein: CASSTGLAGRYNEQFF

clone size: few
J gene: TRBJ2-7
CDR3 length: 14
V gene: TRBV6-1
D gene: TRBD2
CDR3 DNA: TGTGCCAGCAGTGAACTATTAGCGGGGGTAGAGCAGTACTTC
CDR3 protein: CASSELLAGVEQYF

clone size: few
J gene: TRBJ2-5
CDR3 length: 15
V gene: TRBV6-1
D gene: TRBD2
CDR3 DNA: TGTGCCAGCGATCGGGGAGCGGGGGGGCAAGAGACCCAGTACTTC
CDR3 protein: CASDRGAGGQETQYF

clone size: .
J gene: TRBJ2-5
CDR3 length: 13
V gene: TRBV5-4
D gene: .
CDR3 DNA: TGTGCCAGCAGCTTGCTGTTCCAAGAGACCCAGTACTTC
CDR3 protein: CASSLLFQETQYF

clone size: .
J gene: TRBJ2-5
CDR3 length: 17
V gene: TRBV2
D gene: TRBD2
CDR3 DNA: TGTGCCAGCAGTGAAAGTGCTAGCGGGGGCTACCAAGAGACCCAGTACTTC
CDR3 protein: CASSESASGGYQETQYF

clone size: .
J gene: TRBJ1-1
CDR3 length: 15
V gene: TRBV7-2
D gene: TRBD1
CDR3 DNA: TGTGCCAGCAGCTCCACAGGGGGGTTAATAGCTGAAGCTTTCTTT
CDR3 protein: CASSSTGGLIAEAFF

clone size: .
J gene: TRBJ1-5
CDR3 length: 16
V gene: TRBV5-7
D gene: .
CDR3 DNA: TGTGCCAGCAGCTTGGGTGGGGAGAAGAGCAATCAGCCCCAGCATTTT
CDR3 protein: CASSLGGEKSNQPQHF

clone size: few
J gene: TRBJ2-1
CDR3 length: 12
V gene: TRBV5-6
D gene: .
CDR3 DNA: TGTGCCAGCAGCATGGGAGACAATGAGCAGTTCTTC
CDR3 protein: CASSMGDNEQFF

clone size: .
J gene: TRBJ2-5
CDR3 length: 12
V gene: TRBV28
D gene: .
CDR3 DNA: TGTGCCAGCAGCCCCTACGAGGAGACCCAGTACTTC
CDR3 protein: CASSPYEETQYF

clone size: few
J gene: TRBJ1-4
CDR3 length: 16
V gene: TRBV2
D gene: TRBD1
CDR3 DNA: TGTGCCAGCAGTGTTAGAGACAGGGGGCGGGAGGAAAAACTGTTTTTT
CDR3 protein: CASSVRDRGREEKLFF

clone size: .
J gene: TRBJ2-1
CDR3 length: 15
V gene: TRBV7-3
D gene: TRBD2
CDR3 DNA: TGTGCCAGCAGCTTAATGGGGGGGGGATACAATGAGCAGTTCTTC
CDR3 protein: CASSLMGGGYNEQFF

clone size: .
J gene: TRBJ1-5
CDR3 length: 15
V gene: TRBV11-2
D gene: .
CDR3 DNA: TGTGCCAGCAGCCCAGGGGTAGAGGGCAATCGGCCCCAGCATTTT
CDR3 protein: CASSPGVEGNRPQHF

clone size: .
J gene: TRBJ2-3
CDR3 length: 15
V gene: TRBV11-2
D gene: .
CDR3 DNA: TGTGCCAGCAGCTTAGACGTAGCTCACGCAGATACGCAGTATTTT
CDR3 protein: CASSLDVAHADTQYF

clone size: .
J gene: TRBJ1-1
CDR3 length: 14
V gene: TRBV5-1
D gene: .
CDR3 DNA: TGCGCCAGCAGCGTTCCGACAGGGAACACTGAAGCTTTCTTT
CDR3 protein: CASSVPTGNTEAFF

clone size: .
J gene: TRBJ2-7
CDR3 length: 13
V gene: TRBV27
D gene: .
CDR3 DNA: TGTGCCAGCAGGTCGACTGCAACCTACGAGCAGTACTTC
CDR3 protein: CASRSTATYEQYF

clone size: few
J gene: TRBJ2-2
CDR3 length: 16
V gene: TRBV25-1
D gene: .
CDR3 DNA: TGTGCCAGCAGTGGGGTCTCGACAGGGCGGGACGGGGAGCTGTTTTTT
CDR3 protein: CASSGVSTGRDGELFF

clone size: .
J gene: TRBJ1-1
CDR3 length: 16
V gene: TRBV5-1
D gene: .
CDR3 DNA: TGCGCCAGCAGCACCCGGCCAGGGGTAATGAACACTGAAGCTTTCTTT
CDR3 protein: CASSTRPGVMNTEAFF

clone size: .
J gene: TRBJ2-1
CDR3 length: 14
V gene: TRBV6-5
D gene: TRBD2
CDR3 DNA: TGTGCCAGCAAAGGGACTACCCCCTACAATGAGCAGTTCTTC
CDR3 protein: CASKGTTPYNEQFF

clone size: .
J gene: TRBJ2-3
CDR3 length: 16
V gene: TRBV5-1
D gene: TRBD1
CDR3 DNA: TGCGCCAGCAGCTTAGCGGGACAGGGGTCCACAGATACGCAGTATTTT
CDR3 protein: CASSLAGQGSTDTQYF

clone size: few
J gene: TRBJ2-2
CDR3 length: 15
V gene: TRBV15
D gene: TRBD1
CDR3 DNA: TGTGCCACCACCCCCCGGACAGGGGGCACCGGGGAGCTGTTTTTT
CDR3 protein: CATTPRTGGTGELFF

clone size: .
J gene: TRBJ2-1
CDR3 length: 15
V gene: TRBV6-4
D gene: TRBD2
CDR3 DNA: TGTGCCAGCAGTGAAAGCGGGGCCTCCTACAATGAGCAGTTCTTC
CDR3 protein: CASSESGASYNEQFF

clone size: few
J gene: TRBJ1-6
CDR3 length: 11
V gene: TRBV27
D gene: .
CDR3 DNA: TGTGCCAGCAGTGGGGGCTCACCCCTCCACTTT
CDR3 protein: CASSGGSPLHF

clone size: few
J gene: TRBJ1-1
CDR3 length: 13
V gene: TRBV19
D gene: .
CDR3 DNA: TGTGCCAGTAGTATGGGGGGGAACACTGAAGCTTTCTTT
CDR3 protein: CASSMGGNTEAFF

clone size: few
J gene: TRBJ2-7
CDR3 length: 15
V gene: TRBV10-3
D gene: TRBD2
CDR3 DNA: TGTGCCACTCTATGGACTAGCGGGGCCAACTACGAGCAGTACTTC
CDR3 protein: CATLWTSGANYEQYF

clone size: few
J gene: TRBJ1-2
CDR3 length: 14
V gene: TRBV5-4
D gene: TRBD1
CDR3 DNA: TGTGCCAGCAGCTTGATTGGGACAGACTATGGCTACACCTTC
CDR3 protein: CASSLIGTDYGYTF

clone size: .
J gene: TRBJ2-5
CDR3 length: 14
V gene: TRBV11-2
D gene: .
CDR3 DNA: TGTGCCAGCAGCTTCGGGGGAAGGCAAGAGACCCAGTACTTC
CDR3 protein: CASSFGGRQETQYF

clone size: few
J gene: TRBJ2-1
CDR3 length: 13
V gene: TRBV6-1
D gene: .
CDR3 DNA: TGTGCCAGCAGTGCTCGACAGGACAATGAGCAGTTCTTC
CDR3 protein: CASSARQDNEQFF

clone size: few
J gene: TRBJ1-2
CDR3 length: 15
V gene: TRBV30
D gene: .
CDR3 DNA: TGTGCCTGGAGAATTCCCTTTACAGGGACGCATGGCTACACCTTC
CDR3 protein: CAWRIPFTGTHGYTF

clone size: few
J gene: TRBJ2-1
CDR3 length: 14
V gene: TRBV19
D gene: TRBD2
CDR3 DNA: TGTGCCAGTAGATTCGGGACTACTAACAATGAGCAGTTCTTC
CDR3 protein: CASRFGTTNNEQFF

clone size: few
J gene: TRBJ2-7
CDR3 length: 15
V gene: TRBV10-3
D gene: TRBD1
CDR3 DNA: TGTGCCATCAGTGAGTCCCCGGGACAGACCTACGAGCAGTACTTC
CDR3 protein: CAISESPGQTYEQYF

clone size: .
J gene: TRBJ1-5
CDR3 length: 14
V gene: TRBV27
D gene: .
CDR3 DNA: TGTGCCAGCAGCACAGACCATAGCAATCAGCCCCAGCATTTT
CDR3 protein: CASSTDHSNQPQHF

clone size: .
J gene: TRBJ2-5
CDR3 length: 15
V gene: TRBV5-4
D gene: TRBD1
CDR3 DNA: TGTGCCAGCAGCTTTAGAACAGGGGGCCAAGAGACCCAGTACTTC
CDR3 protein: CASSFRTGGQETQYF

clone size: few
J gene: TRBJ2-6
CDR3 length: 17
V gene: TRBV11-2
D gene: TRBD1
CDR3 DNA: TGTGCCAGCAGCTTAGATCACAGGGGCTCTGGGGCCAACGTCCTGACTTTC
CDR3 protein: CASSLDHRGSGANVLTF

clone size: .
J gene: TRBJ2-2
CDR3 length: 16
V gene: TRBV9
D gene: TRBD1
CDR3 DNA: TGTGCCAGCAGCGCCACCGGGACAGGGAACACCGGGGAGCTGTTTTTT
CDR3 protein: CASSATGTGNTGELFF

clone size: few
J gene: TRBJ1-1
CDR3 length: 16
V gene: TRBV2
D gene: TRBD1
CDR3 DNA: TGTGCCAGCAGGGACAGGGCCAAGGGGGTGAACACTGAAGCTTTCTTT
CDR3 protein: CASRDRAKGVNTEAFF

clone size: few
J gene: TRBJ1-6
CDR3 length: 15
V gene: TRBV6-5
D gene: .
CDR3 DNA: TGTGCCAGCAGTTACTCGTCAGTATATAATTCACCCCTCCACTTT
CDR3 protein: CASSYSSVYNSPLHF

clone size: .
J gene: TRBJ2-2
CDR3 length: 13
V gene: TRBV4-3
D gene: .
CDR3 DNA: TGCGCCAGCAGCCGCGGACAGACCGGGGAGCTGTTTTTT
CDR3 protein: CASSRGQTGELFF